These 6 T cell receptor beta chains came from one sample sequenced in a study of blood T cell repertoires in COVID-19. Clones were sequenced by immunoSEQ multiplex PCR, and TCRdb holds only the in-frame ones, with some missing. The table has about 380,000 clones, about 88% seen once; the top ten hold more than 0.95%. Input material: PBMCs or T cells enriched from blood (not recorded which). Receptors were obtained from a woman aged 18-29 years who had recovered from COVID-19.

This clone was seen a single time. V usage is TRBV11-3 and J usage is TRBJ2-5; D gene unclear. In germline, CDR1 is SGHNT, CDR2 YENEEA. This CDR3 region has 13 residues. The germline V and J ends were trimmed by 5 bases and 5 bases, with 12 bases remaining between them. The DNA for the CDR3 is TGTGCCAGCAGCCCCTTTGAGGATGAGACCCAGTACTTC. Its protein product is CASSPFEDETQYF.

The gene calls are TRBV5-4 and TRBJ1-2; D not resolved. Trimming stripped 1 base from V and 4 bases from J, with 14 bases between. Germline lookup yields CDR1 SGHNT and CDR2 YYREEE (reference sequence). This CDR3 region has 15 residues. This CDR3 reads CASSLLTFPAYGYTF. CDR3 nucleotides: TGTGCCAGCAGCTTGTTGACTTTCCCGGCCTATGGCTACACCTTC.

The V and J genes are TRBV10-3 and TRBJ2-3, with 10 bases identical to TRBD1. The CDR3 covers 19 residues. Germline values: CDR1 ENHRY, CDR2 SYGVKD. V dropped 6 bases and J dropped 3; count of bases not matched to a gene: 18. CDR3 DNA sequence: TGTGCCATCAGCCTGACAGGGGGCCTAGCGGTTAAAGGGACAGATACGCAGTATTTT. It specifies CAISLTGGLAVKGTDTQYF.

This chain links TRBV9 with TRBJ2-7, with 8 positions matching TRBD2. Trimming took 2 bases from V and 2 from J; bases not matched to a gene: 9. Germline V CDR1 and CDR2: SGDLS, YYNGEE. The CDR3 spans 16 residues. In nucleotides, the CDR3 is TGTGCCAGCAGCGTCACACCTGCGGGGGGAGCCTACGAGCAGTACTTC. This codes for CASSVTPAGGAYEQYF.

In this sample, this clone turned up a few times. The V and J genes are TRBV4-1 and TRBJ2-7, with D possibly matching TRBD1 (6 bases). The CDR3 totals 16 residues. Germline values: CDR1 MGHRA, CDR2 YSYEKL. V dropped 3 bases and J dropped 2 bases, with 17 bases sitting between them. CDR3 sequence: CASSHTFPGAPYEQYF. The CDR3 bases are TGCGCCAGCAGCCATACCTTTCCAGGGGCCCCCTACGAGCAGTACTTC.

This clone appeared once. The genes are TRBV5-8 and TRBJ1-5, with D possibly TRBD1 on 6 matching bases. The CDR3 runs 15 residues. Germline CDR1 is SGHTS and CDR2 is YDEGEE. V lost 2 bases and J 4 bases, leaving 13 bases between the germline ends. CDR3 bases: TGTGCCAGCAGCTTATCGGACAGCCTAAATCAGCCCCAGCATTTT. Its protein product is CASSLSDSLNQPQHF.